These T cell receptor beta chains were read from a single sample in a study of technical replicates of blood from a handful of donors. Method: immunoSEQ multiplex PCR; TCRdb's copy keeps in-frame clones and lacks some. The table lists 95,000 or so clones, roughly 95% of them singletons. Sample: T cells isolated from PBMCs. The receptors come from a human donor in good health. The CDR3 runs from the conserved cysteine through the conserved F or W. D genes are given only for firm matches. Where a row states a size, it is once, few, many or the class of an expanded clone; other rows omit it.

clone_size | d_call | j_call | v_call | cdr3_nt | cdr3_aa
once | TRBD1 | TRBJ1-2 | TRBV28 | TGTGCCAGCAGTGAGGGACAGGGGCGTACTAACTATGGCTACACCTTC | CASSEGQGRTNYGYTF
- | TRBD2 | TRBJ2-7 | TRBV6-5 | TGTGCCAGCAGATTCCGGGGGGGACCTTACGAGCAGTACTTC | CASRFRGGPYEQYF
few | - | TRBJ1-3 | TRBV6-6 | TGTGCCAGCAGTTACCCGAAGGGGAACGGAAACACCATATATTTT | CASSYPKGNGNTIYF
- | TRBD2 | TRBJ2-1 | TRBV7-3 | TGTGCCAGCAGCGCCGGGACTAGCGGGATGAGTGAGCAGTTCTTC | CASSAGTSGMSEQFF
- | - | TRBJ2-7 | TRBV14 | TGTGCCAGCAGCCAAGAGCGGGAAATAGGCGAGCAGTACTTC | CASSQEREIGEQYF
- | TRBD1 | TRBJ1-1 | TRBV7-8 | TGTGCCAGCAGCTTAGGGGACAGGGGGGGAGCTTTCTTT | CASSLGDRGGAFF
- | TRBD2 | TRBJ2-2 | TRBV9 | TGTGCCAGCAGCGTACCAGTAGCGGGATCCTCGAACACCGGGGAGCTGTTTTTT | CASSVPVAGSSNTGELFF
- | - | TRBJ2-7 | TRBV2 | TGTGCCAGCAATCCCGCCTACGAGCAGTACTTC | CASNPAYEQYF
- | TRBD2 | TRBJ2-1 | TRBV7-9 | TGTGCCAGCAGCTTAATACTAGCGGGAAACTTAGATGAGCAGTTCTTC | CASSLILAGNLDEQFF
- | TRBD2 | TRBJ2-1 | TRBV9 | TGTGCCAGCAGCCCCCTGGGCGGGAGAACTTACAATGAGCAGTTCTTC | CASSPLGGRTYNEQFF
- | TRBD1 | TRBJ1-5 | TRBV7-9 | TGTGCCAGCAGTAGGGACAGGGAGTATCAGCCCCAGCATTTT | CASSRDREYQPQHF
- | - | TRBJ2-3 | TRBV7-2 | TGTGCCAGCAGCTTAGCTCTAGGGGGTTCTGGCACAGATACGCAGTATTTT | CASSLALGGSGTDTQYF
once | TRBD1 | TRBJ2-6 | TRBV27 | TGTGCCAGCAGTCTTCGGACAGGGGGTGTATACACCTCTGGGGCCAACGTCCTGACTTTC | CASSLRTGGVYTSGANVLTF
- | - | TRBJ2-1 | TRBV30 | TGTGCCTGGAGCAGGGGCAATGAGCAGTTCTTC | CAWSRGNEQFF
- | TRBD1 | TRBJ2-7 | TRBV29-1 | TGCAGCGCCGACTCCTCGGGACAGGGGGCGAGGGAGCAGTACTTC | CSADSSGQGAREQYF
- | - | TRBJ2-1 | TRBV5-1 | TGCGCCAGCAGCTTGGAAGCGTATTCGGGTAATGAGCAGTTCTTC | CASSLEAYSGNEQFF
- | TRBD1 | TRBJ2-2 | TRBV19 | TGTGCCAGTAGTAGACCGGGACAGAGATTCACCGGGGAGCTGTTTTTT | CASSRPGQRFTGELFF
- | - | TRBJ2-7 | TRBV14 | TGTGCCAGCAGCCCCCTGGGTCGGGGGACCTACGAGCAGTACTTC | CASSPLGRGTYEQYF
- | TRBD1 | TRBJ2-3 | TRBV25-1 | TGTGCCAGCAGTGCAGACAGGGCGTACACAGATACGCAGTATTTT | CASSADRAYTDTQYF
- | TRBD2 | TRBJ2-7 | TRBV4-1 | TGCGCCAGCAGCCACCCCGGGACAGGGAAACTAGCGGGAGGAGGCGAGCAGTACTTC | CASSHPGTGKLAGGGEQYF
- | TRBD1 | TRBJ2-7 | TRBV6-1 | TGTGCCAGCAGTCGAGGGACAGGGGCATACGAGCAGTACTTC | CASSRGTGAYEQYF
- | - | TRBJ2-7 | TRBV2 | TGTGCCAGTAAAGGGGGGGCCCACGAGCAGTACTTC | CASKGGAHEQYF
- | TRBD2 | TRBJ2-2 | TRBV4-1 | TGCGCCAGCAGCGCACGAACCGGGACTAGCGGGAGCGAGGGCGGGGAGCTGTTTTTT | CASSARTGTSGSEGGELFF
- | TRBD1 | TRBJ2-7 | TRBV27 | TGTGCCAGCAGTTCCCTGACAGGGCCTCTATCCTACGAGCAGTACTTC | CASSSLTGPLSYEQYF
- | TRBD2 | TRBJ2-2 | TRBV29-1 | TGCAGCGTTATGACTAGCGGAGATAACACCGGGGAGCTGTTTTTT | CSVMTSGDNTGELFF
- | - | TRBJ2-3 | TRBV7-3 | TGTGCCAGCAGCTTAATGGGCCTCCGCTTGGATACGCAGTATTTT | CASSLMGLRLDTQYF
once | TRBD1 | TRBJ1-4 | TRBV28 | TGTGCCAGCAGCCCCGGGACAGGTGCAACTAATGAAAAACTGTTTTTT | CASSPGTGATNEKLFF
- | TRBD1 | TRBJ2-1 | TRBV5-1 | TGCGCCAGCAGCGACAGACAGGGATCAAATGAGCAGTTCTTC | CASSDRQGSNEQFF
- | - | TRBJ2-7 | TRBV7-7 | TGTGCCAGCAGCTCGGGTCCCACAGGGAGTTACGAGCAGTACTTC | CASSSGPTGSYEQYF
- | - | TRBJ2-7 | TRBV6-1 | TGTGCCAGCAGTGAATATTTCGAGCAGTACTTC | CASSEYFEQYF
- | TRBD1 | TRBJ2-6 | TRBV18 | TGTGCCAGCTCACAACCGGGACAGGGATCCGGGGCCAACGTCCTGACTTTC | CASSQPGQGSGANVLTF
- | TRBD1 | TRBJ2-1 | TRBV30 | TGTGCCTTCAAACGTGAGGGGGCGAACTACAATGAGCAGTTCTTC | CAFKREGANYNEQFF
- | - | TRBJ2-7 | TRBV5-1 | TGCGCCAGCAGCTTGGACACGAGGTCCTACGAGCAGTACTTC | CASSLDTRSYEQYF
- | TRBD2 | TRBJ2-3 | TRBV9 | TGTGCCAGCAGCGTACTAGCGGGAGACACAGATACGCAGTATTTT | CASSVLAGDTDTQYF
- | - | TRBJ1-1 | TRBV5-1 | TGCGCCAGCGGGAGGGGACCAACTGAAGCTTTCTTT | CASGRGPTEAFF
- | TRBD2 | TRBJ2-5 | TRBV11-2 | TGTGCCAGCAGCTTAGATCCATTAGCGGGAGGAGAGACCCAGTACTTC | CASSLDPLAGGETQYF
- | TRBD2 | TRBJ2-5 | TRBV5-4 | TGTGCCAGCAGCTGGACTAGCGGATATAAAGAGACCCAGTACTTC | CASSWTSGYKETQYF
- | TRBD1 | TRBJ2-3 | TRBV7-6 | TGTGCCAGCAGCGCTCTAAGGACAGGATGGACAGATACGCAGTATTTT | CASSALRTGWTDTQYF
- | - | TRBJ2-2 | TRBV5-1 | TGCGCCAGCAGCTTGGTGGCCGTTTCCGGGGAGCTGTTTTTT | CASSLVAVSGELFF
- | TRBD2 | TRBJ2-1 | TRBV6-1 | TGTGCCAGCAGAACGGGAGGGTCGAATGAGCAGTTCTTC | CASRTGGSNEQFF
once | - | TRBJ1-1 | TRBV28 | TGTGCCAGCAGTTTTAGTAAGGGGACTTACACTGAAGCTTTCTTT | CASSFSKGTYTEAFF
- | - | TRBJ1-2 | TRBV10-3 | TGTGCCACCGTCCAGGGGACCTATGGCTACACCTTC | CATVQGTYGYTF
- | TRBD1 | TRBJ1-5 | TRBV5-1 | TGCGCCAGCATCAAAGAAACACAGGGGTCAAGCAATCAGCCCCAGCATTTT | CASIKETQGSSNQPQHF
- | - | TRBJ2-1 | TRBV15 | TGTGCCACCAGCATCGGCTTTGGAGTTTTGGGTGATGAGCAGTTCTTC | CATSIGFGVLGDEQFF